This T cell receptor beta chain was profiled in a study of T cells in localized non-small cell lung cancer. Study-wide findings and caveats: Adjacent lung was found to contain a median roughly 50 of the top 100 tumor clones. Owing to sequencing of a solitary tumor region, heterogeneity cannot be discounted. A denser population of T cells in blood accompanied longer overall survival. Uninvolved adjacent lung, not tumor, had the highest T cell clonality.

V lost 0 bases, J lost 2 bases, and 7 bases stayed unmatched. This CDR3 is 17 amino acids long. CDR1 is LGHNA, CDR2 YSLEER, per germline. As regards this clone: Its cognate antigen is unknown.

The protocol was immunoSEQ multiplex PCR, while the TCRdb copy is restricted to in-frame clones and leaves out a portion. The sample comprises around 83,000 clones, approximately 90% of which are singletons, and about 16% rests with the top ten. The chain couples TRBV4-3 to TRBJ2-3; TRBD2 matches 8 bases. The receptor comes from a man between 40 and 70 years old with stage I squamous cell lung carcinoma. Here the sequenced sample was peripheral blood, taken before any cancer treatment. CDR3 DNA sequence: TGCGCCAGCAGCCAAGATCGAGCGGGGGCCCCCACAGATACGCAGTATTTT. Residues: CASSQDRAGAPTDTQYF.